This TCR beta chain was observed in a study of OX40 agonist ivuxolimab in advanced cancers. About this clone: Its antigen remains unknown.

Study-level findings and limits: In the 0.1 to 3.0 mg/kg range, CD4+ and CD8+ blood T cells had expanded clonally by week 6. Determination of antigen specificity was not performed for the expanded peripheral T cells.

Sequencing was performed with immunoSEQ multiplex PCR; in TCRdb, only in-frame clones are kept and a portion is missing. Of over 55,000 clones in the sample, roughly 92% were seen once. Trimming cost V 4 bases and J 9 bases, with 10 bases left between them. Germline CDR1 and CDR2: MNHEY and SMNVEV (reference sequence). The CDR3 loop spans 12 amino acids. The receptor was isolated from an adult with an advanced solid tumor such as melanoma, head and neck, liver or kidney cancer. The J gene is TRBJ2-1, the V gene TRBV27; D is possibly TRBD1 (5 bases). Sequences were derived from CD4+ or CD8+ T cells sorted from blood, sampled in a trial of the OX40 agonist ivuxolimab. The CDR3 nucleotides read TGTGCCAGCAGTTGGATAGGGGCTGAGCAGTTCTTC. It yields the protein CASSWIGAEQFF.